The rows below give T cell receptor beta chains drawn from one sample of a study of a mutant IDH1 vaccine in newly diagnosed glioma. The repertoire was sequenced with immunoSEQ multiplex PCR; TCRdb's copy has only in-frame clones and lacks some. The table records tens of thousands of clones, about three quarters of them present only once. Their antigens remain unidentified. The sequencing here drew on PBMCs, taken from a glioma patient whose treatment included an IDH1 peptide vaccine. Receptor source: a man aged 50 to 59 with glioma. CDR3s include the opening cysteine and the closing phenylalanine or tryptophan. Each record gives: V gene, J gene, clone size, CDR3 protein. Not every row has a clone size; where given, it reads once, few, many or a size class.

V: TRBV30
J: TRBJ1-1
size: .
CDR3: CAWRWSKNTEAFF

V: TRBV4-3
J: TRBJ1-5
size: .
CDR3: CASSQDPGSGQPQHF

V: TRBV27
J: TRBJ1-4
size: once
CDR3: CARPYHATNEKLFF

V: TRBV9
J: TRBJ1-1
size: .
CDR3: CASSVFMNTEAFF

V: TRBV15
J: TRBJ1-2
size: .
CDR3: CATSRDRETYGYTF

V: TRBV7-9
J: TRBJ2-2
size: .
CDR3: CASSQYGTGNTGELFF

V: TRBV19
J: TRBJ1-2
size: .
CDR3: CASSISRTAPQGYGYTF

V: TRBV6-6
J: TRBJ2-1
size: .
CDR3: CATEEGLAFNEQFF

V: TRBV2
J: TRBJ2-7
size: .
CDR3: CASSAGDGPLGEQYF

V: TRBV6-1
J: TRBJ1-5
size: .
CDR3: CASSESNQPQHF

V: TRBV30
J: TRBJ1-6
size: .
CDR3: CAWSVTSGVNSPLHF

V: TRBV5-5
J: TRBJ1-5
size: .
CDR3: CASSLGWERGNQPQHF

V: TRBV30
J: TRBJ1-2
size: .
CDR3: CAWSPGRRAYGYTF

V: TRBV25-1
J: TRBJ1-4
size: .
CDR3: CASRQGEIYEKLFF

V: TRBV7-8
J: TRBJ1-5
size: .
CDR3: CASSPRTGGNQPQHF

V: TRBV19
J: TRBJ2-2
size: .
CDR3: CASSMSGDESGELFF

V: TRBV30
J: TRBJ2-5
size: .
CDR3: CAWLVRAQETQYF

V: TRBV5-5
J: TRBJ1-4
size: .
CDR3: CASSHGALTNEKLFF

V: TRBV5-1
J: TRBJ1-1
size: once
CDR3: CASYMGTGQGTEAFF

V: TRBV5-1
J: TRBJ1-2
size: .
CDR3: CASSSDRDGYTF

V: TRBV28
J: TRBJ2-7
size: .
CDR3: CASSFQRLSSYEQYF

V: TRBV27
J: TRBJ2-3
size: .
CDR3: CASSSFLRTSTDTQYF

V: TRBV7-8
J: TRBJ2-2
size: few
CDR3: CASSSGTVNTGELFF

V: TRBV5-6
J: TRBJ2-2
size: .
CDR3: CASSRGRVNTGELFF

V: TRBV18
J: TRBJ2-7
size: .
CDR3: CASSPPLRGSSYEQYF

V: TRBV25-1
J: TRBJ1-1
size: .
CDR3: CASTPDSLNTEAFF

V: TRBV9
J: TRBJ1-4
size: few
CDR3: CASSPSSKPEKLFF

V: TRBV5-4
J: TRBJ2-1
size: .
CDR3: CASSLAGDNEQFF

V: TRBV5-1
J: .
size: .
CDR3: CASSLSTGAGYEQYF

V: TRBV28
J: TRBJ1-2
size: .
CDR3: CASSLPGQGAINYGYTF

V: TRBV19
J: TRBJ2-6
size: .
CDR3: CASSKRVLGANVLTF

V: TRBV28
J: TRBJ1-4
size: .
CDR3: CASSPGGLEKLFF

V: TRBV5-6
J: TRBJ2-1
size: .
CDR3: CASSRGLYNEQFF

V: TRBV11-2
J: TRBJ2-7
size: .
CDR3: CASSPTRRTGPYEQYF

V: TRBV28
J: TRBJ1-2
size: .
CDR3: CASSFEGGGGYTF

V: TRBV4-2
J: TRBJ1-5
size: .
CDR3: CASSQGGNQPQHF

V: TRBV7-9
J: TRBJ2-7
size: .
CDR3: CASSSGTGPGFYEQYF

V: TRBV6-5
J: TRBJ2-6
size: .
CDR3: CASSPRPSGANVLTF

V: TRBV27
J: TRBJ1-3
size: .
CDR3: CASSPTFFGNTIYF

V: TRBV9
J: TRBJ2-1
size: few
CDR3: CASSLTGLNEQFF

V: TRBV4-3
J: TRBJ2-1
size: .
CDR3: CASSQDGTGVYNEQFF

V: TRBV11-2
J: TRBJ1-1
size: few
CDR3: CASSPRGDRGYTEAFF

V: TRBV7-9
J: TRBJ1-4
size: .
CDR3: CASSQTGINEKLFF

V: TRBV7-2
J: TRBJ1-4
size: .
CDR3: CASSSDRYNEKLFF

V: TRBV2
J: TRBJ2-7
size: .
CDR3: CASRRNEQYF

V: TRBV5-1
J: TRBJ2-3
size: .
CDR3: CASSSQGETYTDTQYF

V: TRBV4-2
J: TRBJ2-5
size: .
CDR3: CASSQGGGQETQYF

V: TRBV7-8
J: TRBJ1-1
size: .
CDR3: CASSTGLNTEAFF

V: TRBV5-6
J: TRBJ2-1
size: .
CDR3: CASSLAGQAVEQFF

V: TRBV30
J: TRBJ1-5
size: .
CDR3: CAWSVGRVDQPQHF

V: TRBV5-1
J: TRBJ2-2
size: .
CDR3: CASSLRPSGGVTGELFF

V: TRBV25-1
J: TRBJ2-1
size: few
CDR3: CASSELSGEGYNEQFF

V: TRBV29-1
J: TRBJ1-1
size: .
CDR3: CSVRTEGGNTEAFF

V: TRBV5-6
J: TRBJ2-5
size: .
CDR3: CASSLGLAGAQETQYF